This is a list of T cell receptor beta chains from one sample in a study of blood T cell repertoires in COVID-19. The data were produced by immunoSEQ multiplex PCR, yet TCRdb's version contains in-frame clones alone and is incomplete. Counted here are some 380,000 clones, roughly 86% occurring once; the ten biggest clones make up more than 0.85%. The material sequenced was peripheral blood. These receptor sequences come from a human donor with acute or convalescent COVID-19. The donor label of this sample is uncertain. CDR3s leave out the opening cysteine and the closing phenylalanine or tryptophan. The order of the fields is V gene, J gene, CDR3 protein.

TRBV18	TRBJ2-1	ASSSDPGQGIDEQF
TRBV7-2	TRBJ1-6	ASSLGGQRQSPLH
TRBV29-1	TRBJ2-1	SVEAAGVNNEQF
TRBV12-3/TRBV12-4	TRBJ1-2	ASSHSGGYGYT
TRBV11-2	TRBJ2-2	ASSLTGAGGIAGELF
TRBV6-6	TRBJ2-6	ASSYSSFSGANVLT
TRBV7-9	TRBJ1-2	ASSLQGYNYGYT
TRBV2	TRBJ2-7	ASRPTGFPPYEQY
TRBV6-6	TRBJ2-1	ASSLGTSQNNEQF
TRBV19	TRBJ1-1	ASSIKVFAARGGNTEAF
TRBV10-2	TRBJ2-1	ASSEQGAMSEQF
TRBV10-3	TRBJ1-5	AISGPGGQGASQPQH
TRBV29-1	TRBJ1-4	SVEQGQREKLF
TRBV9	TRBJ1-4	ASSVAHNEKLF
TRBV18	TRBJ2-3	ASSPFADRGITDTQY
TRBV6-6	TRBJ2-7	ASSYSTGAEQY
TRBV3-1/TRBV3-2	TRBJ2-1	ASSYAQGPYNEQF
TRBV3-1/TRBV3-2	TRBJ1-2	ASSRKGGEGYT
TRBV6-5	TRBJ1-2	ASQGQVYGYT
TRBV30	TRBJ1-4	AWMGGGEKLF
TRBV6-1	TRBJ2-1	ASSEDGGTSSYNEQF
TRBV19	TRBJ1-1	ASSSRGRRNEAF
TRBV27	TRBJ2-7	ASSTSGQVAYEQY
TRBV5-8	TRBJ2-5	ASSGNRGHQETQY
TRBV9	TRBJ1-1	ASSTITGNTEAF
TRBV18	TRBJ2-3	ASSPAVPDTQY
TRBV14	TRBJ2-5	ASSPPTGVGTQY
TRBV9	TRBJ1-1	ASSVEAAGTEAF
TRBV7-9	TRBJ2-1	ASSQPNPGFLSSYNEQF
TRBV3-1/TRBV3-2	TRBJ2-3	ASSLGLDRDTQY
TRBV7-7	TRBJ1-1	ASSFLDRVAEAF
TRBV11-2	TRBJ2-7	ASSLVSGFSYEQY
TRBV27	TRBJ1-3	ASSLSLRSTGNTIY
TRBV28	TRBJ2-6	ASSFGGFSGANVLT
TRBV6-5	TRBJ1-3	ASSYWGGLSGNTIY
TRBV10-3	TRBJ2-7	ATQYPNSASYEQY
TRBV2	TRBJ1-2	ASSEQGIAYGYT
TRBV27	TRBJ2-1	ASSLRWSNEQF
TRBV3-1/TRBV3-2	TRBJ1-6	ASSPRVPSLGSPLH
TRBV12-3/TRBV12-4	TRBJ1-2	ASSPQVYYGYT
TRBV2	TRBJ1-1	ASLRGGSNTEAF
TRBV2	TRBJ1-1	ASRPGTAGTEAF
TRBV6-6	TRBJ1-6	ASSLGQGHSPLH
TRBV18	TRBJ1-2	ASSPIDRLTNYGYT
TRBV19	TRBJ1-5	ASSSRQENQPQH
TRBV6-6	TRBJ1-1	ASQGQLNTEAF
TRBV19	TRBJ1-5	ASSNYGGRGNNQPQH
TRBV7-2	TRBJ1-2	ASSTRQGSIYGYT
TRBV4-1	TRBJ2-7	ASSPGLRVYEQY